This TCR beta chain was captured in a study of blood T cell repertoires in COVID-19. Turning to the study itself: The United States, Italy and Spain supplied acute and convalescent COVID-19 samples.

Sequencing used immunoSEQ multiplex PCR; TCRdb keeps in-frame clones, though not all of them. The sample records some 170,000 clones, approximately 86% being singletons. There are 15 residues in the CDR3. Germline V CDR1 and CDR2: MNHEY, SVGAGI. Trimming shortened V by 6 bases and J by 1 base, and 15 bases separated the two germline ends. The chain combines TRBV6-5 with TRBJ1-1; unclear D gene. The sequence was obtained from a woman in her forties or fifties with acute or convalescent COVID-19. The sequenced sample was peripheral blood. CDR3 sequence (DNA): TGTGCCAGCAGAAGAGAAAGAAACTGGAACACTGAAGCTTTCTTT. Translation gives CASRRERNWNTEAFF.